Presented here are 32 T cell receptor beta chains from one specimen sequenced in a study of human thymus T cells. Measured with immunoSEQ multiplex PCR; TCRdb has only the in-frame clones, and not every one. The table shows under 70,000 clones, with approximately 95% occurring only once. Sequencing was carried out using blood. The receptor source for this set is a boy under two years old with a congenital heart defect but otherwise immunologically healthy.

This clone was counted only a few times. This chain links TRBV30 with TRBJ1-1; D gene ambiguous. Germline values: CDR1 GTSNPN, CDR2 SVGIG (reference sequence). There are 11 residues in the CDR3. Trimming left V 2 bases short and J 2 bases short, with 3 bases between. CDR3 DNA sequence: TGTGCCTGGAGTAAAAACACTGAAGCTTTCTTT. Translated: CAWSKNTEAFF.

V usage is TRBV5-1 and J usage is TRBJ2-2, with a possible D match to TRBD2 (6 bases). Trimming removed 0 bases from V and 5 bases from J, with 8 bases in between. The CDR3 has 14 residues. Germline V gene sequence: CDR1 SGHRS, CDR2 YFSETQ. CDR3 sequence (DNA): TGCGCCAGCAGCTTGGAACGGGGGACCGGGGAGCTGTTTTTT. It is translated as CASSLERGTGELFF.

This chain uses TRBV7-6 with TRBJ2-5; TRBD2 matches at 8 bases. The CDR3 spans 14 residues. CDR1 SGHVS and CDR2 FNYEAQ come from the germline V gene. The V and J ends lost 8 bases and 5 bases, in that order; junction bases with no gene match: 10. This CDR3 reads CASRPYGGAETQYF. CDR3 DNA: TGTGCCAGCCGACCCTACGGGGGGGCCGAGACCCAGTACTTC.

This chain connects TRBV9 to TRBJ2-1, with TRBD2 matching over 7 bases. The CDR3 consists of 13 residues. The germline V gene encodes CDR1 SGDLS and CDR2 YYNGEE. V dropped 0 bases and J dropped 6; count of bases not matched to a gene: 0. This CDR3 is CASSVGTSNEQFF. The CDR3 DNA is TGTGCCAGCAGCGTAGGGACTAGCAATGAGCAGTTCTTC.

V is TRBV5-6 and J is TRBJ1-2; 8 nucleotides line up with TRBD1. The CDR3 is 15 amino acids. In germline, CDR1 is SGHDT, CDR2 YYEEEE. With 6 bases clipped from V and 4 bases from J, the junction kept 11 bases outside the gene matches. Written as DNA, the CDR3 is TGTGCCAGCAACTTCCTGGACAGGGACGGCTATGGCTACACCTTC. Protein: CASNFLDRDGYGYTF.

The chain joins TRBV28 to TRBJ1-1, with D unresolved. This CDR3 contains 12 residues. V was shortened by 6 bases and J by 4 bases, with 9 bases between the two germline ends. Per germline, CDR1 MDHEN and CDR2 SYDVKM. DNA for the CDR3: TGTGCCAGCAGGGGCTCGACCACTGAAGCTTTCTTT. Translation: CASRGSTTEAFF.

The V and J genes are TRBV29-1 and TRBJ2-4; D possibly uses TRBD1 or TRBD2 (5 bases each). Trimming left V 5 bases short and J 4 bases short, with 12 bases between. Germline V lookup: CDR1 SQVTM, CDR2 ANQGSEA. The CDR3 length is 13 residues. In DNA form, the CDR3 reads TGCAGCGTTACCGGGACGGGAAAAAACATTCAGTACTTC. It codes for CSVTGTGKNIQYF.

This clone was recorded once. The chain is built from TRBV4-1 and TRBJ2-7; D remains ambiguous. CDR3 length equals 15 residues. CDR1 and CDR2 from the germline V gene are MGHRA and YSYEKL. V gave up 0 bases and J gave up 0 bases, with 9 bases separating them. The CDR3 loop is CASSQDRWSSYEQYF. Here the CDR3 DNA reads TGCGCCAGCAGCCAAGATCGTTGGAGCTCCTACGAGCAGTACTTC.

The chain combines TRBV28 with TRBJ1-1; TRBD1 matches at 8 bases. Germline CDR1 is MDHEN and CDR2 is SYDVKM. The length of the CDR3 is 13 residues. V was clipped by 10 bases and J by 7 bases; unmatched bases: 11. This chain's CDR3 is CATRRQGIIEAFF. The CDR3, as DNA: TGTGCCACCCGACGACAGGGGATCATTGAAGCTTTCTTT. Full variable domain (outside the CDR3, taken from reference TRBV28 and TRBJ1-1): DVKVTQSSRYLVKRTGEKVFLECVQDMDHENMFWYRQDPGLGLRLIYFSYDVKMKEKGDIPEGYSVSREKKERFSLILESASTNQTSMYLCATRRQGIIEAFFGQGTRLTVV.

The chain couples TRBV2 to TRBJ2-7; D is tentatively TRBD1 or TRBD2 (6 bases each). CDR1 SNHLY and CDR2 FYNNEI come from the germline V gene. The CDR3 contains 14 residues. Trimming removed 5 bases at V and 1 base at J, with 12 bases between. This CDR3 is CASSRGAGSYEQYF. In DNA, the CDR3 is TGTGCCAGCAGTAGGGGGGCAGGTTCCTACGAGCAGTACTTC.

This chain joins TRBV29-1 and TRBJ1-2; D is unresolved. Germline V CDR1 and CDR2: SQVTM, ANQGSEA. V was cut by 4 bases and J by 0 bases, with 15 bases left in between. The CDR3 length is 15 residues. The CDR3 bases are TGCAGCGTTGGCCCCCGGGAAAACGCTAACTATGGCTACACCTTC. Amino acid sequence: CSVGPRENANYGYTF.

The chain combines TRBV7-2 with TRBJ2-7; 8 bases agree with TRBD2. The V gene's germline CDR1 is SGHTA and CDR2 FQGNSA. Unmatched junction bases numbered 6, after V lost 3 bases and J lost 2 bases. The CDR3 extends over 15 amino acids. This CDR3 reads CASSFSGALTYEQYF. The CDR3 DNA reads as TGTGCCAGCAGCTTTAGCGGGGCCCTTACCTACGAGCAGTACTTC.

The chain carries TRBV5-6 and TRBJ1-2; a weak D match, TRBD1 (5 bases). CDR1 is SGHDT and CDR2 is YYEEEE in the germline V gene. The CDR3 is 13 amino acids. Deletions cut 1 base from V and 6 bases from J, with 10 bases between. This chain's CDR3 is CASSLWGEDGYTF. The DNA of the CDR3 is TGTGCCAGCAGCTTGTGGGGGGAGGATGGCTACACCTTC.

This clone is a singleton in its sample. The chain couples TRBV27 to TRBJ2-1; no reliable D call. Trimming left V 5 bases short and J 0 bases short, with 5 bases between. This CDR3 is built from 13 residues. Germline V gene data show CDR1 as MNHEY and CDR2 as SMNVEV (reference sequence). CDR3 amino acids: CASSADSYNEQFF. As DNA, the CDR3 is TGTGCCAGCAGTGCGGACTCCTACAATGAGCAGTTCTTC.

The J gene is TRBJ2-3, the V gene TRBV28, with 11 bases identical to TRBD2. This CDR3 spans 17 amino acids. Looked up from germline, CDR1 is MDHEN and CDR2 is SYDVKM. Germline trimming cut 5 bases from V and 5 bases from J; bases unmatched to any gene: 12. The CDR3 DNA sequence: TGTGCCAGCAGTACTCCAAAGACTAGCGGGGTCATAGATACGCAGTATTTT. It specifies CASSTPKTSGVIDTQYF.

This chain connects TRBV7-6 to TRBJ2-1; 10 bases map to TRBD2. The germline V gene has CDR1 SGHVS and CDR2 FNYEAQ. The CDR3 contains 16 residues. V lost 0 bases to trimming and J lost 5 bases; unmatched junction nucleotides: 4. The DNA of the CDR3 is TGTGCCAGCAGCTTAGCGCCTAGCGGGAGAAACAATGAGCAGTTCTTC. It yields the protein CASSLAPSGRNNEQFF.

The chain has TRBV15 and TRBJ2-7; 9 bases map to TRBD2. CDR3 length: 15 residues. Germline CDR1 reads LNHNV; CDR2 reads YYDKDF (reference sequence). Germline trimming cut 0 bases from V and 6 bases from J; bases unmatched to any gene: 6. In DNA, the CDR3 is TGTGCCACCAGCAGAGATCGTGCGGGGGGGCGCGAGCAGTACTTC. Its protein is CATSRDRAGGREQYF.

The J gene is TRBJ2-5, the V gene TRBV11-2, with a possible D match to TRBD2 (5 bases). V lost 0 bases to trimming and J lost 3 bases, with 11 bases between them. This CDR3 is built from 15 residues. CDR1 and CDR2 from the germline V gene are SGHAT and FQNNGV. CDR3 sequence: CASSLDPSREETQYF. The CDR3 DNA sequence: TGTGCCAGCAGCTTAGATCCTAGCAGAGAAGAGACCCAGTACTTC. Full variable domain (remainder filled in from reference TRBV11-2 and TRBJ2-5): EAGVAQSPRYKIIEKRQSVAFWCNPISGHATLYWYQQILGQGPKLLIQFQNNGVVDDSQLPKDRFSAERLKGVDSTLKIQPAKLEDSAVYLCASSLDPSREETQYFGPGTRLLVL.

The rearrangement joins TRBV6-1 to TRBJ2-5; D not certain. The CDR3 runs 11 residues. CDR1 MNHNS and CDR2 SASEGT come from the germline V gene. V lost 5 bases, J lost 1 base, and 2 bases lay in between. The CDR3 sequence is CASSIQETQYF. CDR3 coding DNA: TGTGCCAGCAGTATCCAAGAGACCCAGTACTTC.

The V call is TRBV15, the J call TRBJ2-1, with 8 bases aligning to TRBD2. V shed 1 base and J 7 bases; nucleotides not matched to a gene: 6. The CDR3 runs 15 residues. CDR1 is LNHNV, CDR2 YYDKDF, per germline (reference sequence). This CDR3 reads CATSRVREGLNEQFF. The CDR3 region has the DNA TGTGCCACCAGCAGAGTCCGGGAGGGCCTGAATGAGCAGTTCTTC.

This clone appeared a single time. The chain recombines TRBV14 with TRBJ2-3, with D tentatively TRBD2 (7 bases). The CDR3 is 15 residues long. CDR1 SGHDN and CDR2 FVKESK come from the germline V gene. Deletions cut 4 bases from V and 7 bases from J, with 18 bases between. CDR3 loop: CASSPKRGRGNTQYF. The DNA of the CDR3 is TGTGCCAGCAGCCCCAAGCGTGGGAGGGGGAATACGCAGTATTTT. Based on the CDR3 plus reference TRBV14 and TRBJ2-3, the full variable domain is EAGVTQFPSHSVIEKGQTVTLRCDPISGHDNLYWYRRVMGKEIKFLLHFVKESKQDESGMPNNRFLAERTGGTYSTLKVQPAELEDSGVYFCASSPKRGRGNTQYFGPGTRLTVL.

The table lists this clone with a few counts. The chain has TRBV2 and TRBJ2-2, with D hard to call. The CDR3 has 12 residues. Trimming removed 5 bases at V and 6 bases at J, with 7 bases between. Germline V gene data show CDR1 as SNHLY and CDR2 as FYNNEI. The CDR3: CASSMGSGELFF. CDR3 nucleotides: TGTGCCAGCAGTATGGGGTCCGGGGAGCTGTTTTTT.

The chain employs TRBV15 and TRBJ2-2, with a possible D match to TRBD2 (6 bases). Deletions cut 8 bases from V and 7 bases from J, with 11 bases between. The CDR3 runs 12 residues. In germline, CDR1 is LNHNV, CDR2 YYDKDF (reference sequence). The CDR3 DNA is TGTGCCACCGGAGGGCCAAACGGGGAGCTGTTTTTT. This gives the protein CATGGPNGELFF.

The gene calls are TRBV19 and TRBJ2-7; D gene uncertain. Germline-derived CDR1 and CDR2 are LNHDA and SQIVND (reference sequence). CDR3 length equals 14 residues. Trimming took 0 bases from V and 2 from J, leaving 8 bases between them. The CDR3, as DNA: TGTGCCAGTAGTATAGACTTCGGTCCCTACGAGCAGTACTTC. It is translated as CASSIDFGPYEQYF.

The CDR3 reads CASSSPGQGIMNTEAFF. The CDR3 nucleotides read TGTGCCAGCAGCTCTCCGGGACAGGGGATTATGAACACTGAAGCTTTCTTT. The V and J genes are TRBV5-6 and TRBJ1-1, with 10 bases aligning to TRBD1. The ends lost 3 bases at V and 0 bases at J; junction bases unmatched: 8. This CDR3 has 17 residues. CDR1 is SGHDT and CDR2 is YYEEEE in the germline V gene.

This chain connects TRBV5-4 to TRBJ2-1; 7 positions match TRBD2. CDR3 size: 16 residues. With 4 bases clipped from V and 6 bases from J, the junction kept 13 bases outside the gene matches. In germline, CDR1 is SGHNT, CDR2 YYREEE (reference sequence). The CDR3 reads CASSRSTSAIPNEQFF. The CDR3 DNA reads TGTGCCAGCAGCCGCAGCACTAGCGCTATACCCAATGAGCAGTTCTTC.

The CDR3 region is CAAGAEAPYEQYF. The DNA for the CDR3 is TGTGCGGCAGGGGCGGAAGCTCCCTACGAGCAGTACTTC. This chain connects TRBV28 to TRBJ2-7, with a weak D call TRBD1 (6 bases). CDR3 length: 13 residues. CDR1 and CDR2 (germline): MDHEN, SYDVKM.

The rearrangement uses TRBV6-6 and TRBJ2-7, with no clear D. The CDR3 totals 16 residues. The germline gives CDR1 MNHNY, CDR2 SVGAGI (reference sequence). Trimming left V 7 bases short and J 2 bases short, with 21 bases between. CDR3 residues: CASKPPQTSQPYEQYF. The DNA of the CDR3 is TGTGCCAGCAAACCACCCCAAACCTCCCAGCCCTACGAGCAGTACTTC.

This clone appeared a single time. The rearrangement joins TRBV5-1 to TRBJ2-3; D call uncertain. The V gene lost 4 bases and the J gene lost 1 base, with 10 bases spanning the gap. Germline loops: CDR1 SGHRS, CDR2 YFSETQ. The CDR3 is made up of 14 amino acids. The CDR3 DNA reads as TGCGCCAGCAGCCCAGACGGGCGCACAGATACGCAGTATTTT. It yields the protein CASSPDGRTDTQYF.

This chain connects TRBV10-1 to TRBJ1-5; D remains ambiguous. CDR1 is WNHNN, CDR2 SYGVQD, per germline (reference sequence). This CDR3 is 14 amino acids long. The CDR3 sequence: CANKGVGCWQPQHF. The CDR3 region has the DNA TGCGCGAACAAAGGAGTGGGGTGCTGGCAGCCCCAGCATTTT.

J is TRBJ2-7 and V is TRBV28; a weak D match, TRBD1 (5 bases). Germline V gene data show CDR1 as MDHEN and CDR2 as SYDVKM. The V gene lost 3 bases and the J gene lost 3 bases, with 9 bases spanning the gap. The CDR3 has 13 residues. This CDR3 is CASSFGANYEQYF. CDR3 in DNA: TGTGCCAGCAGTTTTGGGGCCAACTACGAGCAGTACTTC.

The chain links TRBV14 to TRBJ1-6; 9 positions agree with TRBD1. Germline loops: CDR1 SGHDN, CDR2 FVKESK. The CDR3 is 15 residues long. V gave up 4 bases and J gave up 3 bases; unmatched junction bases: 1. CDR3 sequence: CASSPGQGYNSPLHF. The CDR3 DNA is TGTGCCAGCAGCCCGGGACAGGGCTATAATTCACCCCTCCACTTT.